This T cell receptor (beta chain) appears in the sequencing data of a study of T cells in Graves' hyperthyroidism and ophthalmopathy. Stable disease denoted Graves' hyperthyroidism without ophthalmopathy progression within 18 months. Clinical symptoms, serum thyroxine, TRAb, thyroid ultrasound and orbital computed tomography established diagnosis. Worth noting for this clonotype: Its antigen is not known.

RNA transcripts provided the source from which TCR beta CDR3 regions were amplified. The HTBI set primed first-round TCR CDR3 RT-PCR. TCRdb redid the calling of the multiplex PCR reads with MiXCR, one entry per CDR3 protein. The sample yields a few hundred thousand distinct CDR3 sequences, about 15% seen once. Points from the study as a whole: Ophthalmopathy and stable hyperthyroidism were separated by a 13 V-J model. Most expanded thyroid clonotypes above 0.001 also appeared in blood.

Germline lookup yields CDR1 SGDLS and CDR2 YYNGEE. This CDR3 is built from 14 residues. The trim removed 3 bases at V and 6 bases at J, leaving 5 bases unmatched. This chain connects TRBV9 to TRBJ1-5; 8 bases are a match to TRBD1. The TCR comes from a woman aged 30 to 39 with Graves' hyperthyroidism. Source material: blood. The CDR3 sequence is CASSGDRGPQPQHF. The DNA of the CDR3 is TGTGCCAGCAGCGGCGACAGGGGCCCTCAGCCCCAGCATTTT.